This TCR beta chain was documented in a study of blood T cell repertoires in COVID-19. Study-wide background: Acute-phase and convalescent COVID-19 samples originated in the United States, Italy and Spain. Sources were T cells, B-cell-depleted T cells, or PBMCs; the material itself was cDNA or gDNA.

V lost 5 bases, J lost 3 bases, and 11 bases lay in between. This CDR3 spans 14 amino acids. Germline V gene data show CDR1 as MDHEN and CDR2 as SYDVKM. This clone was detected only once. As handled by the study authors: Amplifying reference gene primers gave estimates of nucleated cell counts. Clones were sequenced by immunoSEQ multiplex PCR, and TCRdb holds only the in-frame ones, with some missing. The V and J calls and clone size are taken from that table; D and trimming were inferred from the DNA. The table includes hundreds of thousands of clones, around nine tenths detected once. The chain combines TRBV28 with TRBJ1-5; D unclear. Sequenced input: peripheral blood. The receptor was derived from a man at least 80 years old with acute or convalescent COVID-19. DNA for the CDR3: TGTGCCAGCAGTCGTGACGGGTTCAATCAGCCCCAGCATTTT. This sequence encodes CASSRDGFNQPQHF.